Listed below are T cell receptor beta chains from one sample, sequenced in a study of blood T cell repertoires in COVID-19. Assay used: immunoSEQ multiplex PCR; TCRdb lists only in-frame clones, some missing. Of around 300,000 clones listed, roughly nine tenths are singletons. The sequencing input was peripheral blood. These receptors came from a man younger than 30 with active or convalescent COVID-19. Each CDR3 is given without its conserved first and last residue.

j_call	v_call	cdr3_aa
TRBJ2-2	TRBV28	ASSFFGGQRLGELF
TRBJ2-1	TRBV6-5	ASSPYLGLEQF
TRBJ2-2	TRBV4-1	ASSQGRGTGGASGELF
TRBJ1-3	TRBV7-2	ASSLERGGNTIY
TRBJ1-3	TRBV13	ASSQGQGAYSGNTIY
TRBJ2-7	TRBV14	ASSQEGRYEQY
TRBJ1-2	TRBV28	ASSFMPGLEAYGYT
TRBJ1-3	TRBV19	ASTPGDRLGVGNTIY
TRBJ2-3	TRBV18	ASLIGQGRKTDTQY
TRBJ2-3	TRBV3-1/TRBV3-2	ASSIGAAGADTQY
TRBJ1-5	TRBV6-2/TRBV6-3	ASSYSGASNQPQH
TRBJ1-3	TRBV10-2	ATMDRGAGNTIY
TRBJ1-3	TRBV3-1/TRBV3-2	ASSQDAGPGNTIY
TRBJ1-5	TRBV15	ATSRDTTHQPQH
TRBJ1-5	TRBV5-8	ASSLVVDEGRSNQPQH
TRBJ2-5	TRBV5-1	ASSSGTPGGETQY
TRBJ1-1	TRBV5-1	ASSLVGQGVVNTEAF
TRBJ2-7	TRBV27	ASSGGVGLLLEQY
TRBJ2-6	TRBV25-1	ASSDQGAFSGANVLT
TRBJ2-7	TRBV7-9	ASSLASGVEQY
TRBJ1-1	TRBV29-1	SVVPRGNTEAF
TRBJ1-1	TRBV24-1	ATSAPRNTEAF
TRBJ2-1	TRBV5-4	ASSSGGVGYYNEQF
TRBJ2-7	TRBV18	ASSPGTETYEQY
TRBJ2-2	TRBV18	ASSRRTGDTGELF
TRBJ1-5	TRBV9	ASSAEGLDQPQH
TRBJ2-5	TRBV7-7	ASSLEVGTVGTQY
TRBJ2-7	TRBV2	ASSVRAEGYEQY
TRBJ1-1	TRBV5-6	ASSLVGARAF